This T cell receptor (beta chain) was obtained from a study of T cells in Graves' hyperthyroidism and ophthalmopathy. This clonotype showed up just a few times. TCR beta CDR3 regions were amplified from RNA. Primed by the HTBI set, a first-round RT-PCR was run on the TCR CDR3. TCRdb reanalysed the multiplex PCR reads using MiXCR and keeps one entry per CDR3 protein. Counted here are about 640,000 distinct CDR3 sequences, more than 20% occurring once; the ten biggest clones make up under 35%. CDR1 and CDR2 (germline): MGHRA, YSYEKL. Trimming shortened V by 0 bases and J by 5 bases, and 8 bases separated the two germline ends. This CDR3 has 13 residues.

The material sequenced was blood. The V call is TRBV4-1, the J call TRBJ2-7, with unresolved D. The sequence was obtained from a man aged 25-40 years with Graves' ophthalmopathy. The CDR3 DNA reads TGCGCCAGCAGCCAAGAAAGCGTGAACGAGCAGTACTTC. Translation: CASSQESVNEQYF.